This record concerns one T cell receptor (beta chain) sequence. This specimen comes from a study of CD8 T cells in Susac syndrome. On the study more broadly: When their blood was taken, patients with Susac syndrome were therapy-naive, taking corticosteroids, or taking intravenous immunoglobulin alone.

Reverse transcription of about 0.5 to 1 ug RNA was carried out with random hexamers. TCRdb re-called the immunoSEQ multiplex PCR reads through MiXCR, storing one row per CDR3 protein. The sample records around 110,000 distinct CDR3 sequences, 96% being singletons. Deletions cut 6 bases from V and 0 bases from J, with 9 bases between. CDR1 is SNHLY, CDR2 FYNNEI, per germline. The CDR3 sequence is 14 residues long. Patients with Susac syndrome showed fulfilment of recently defined diagnostic criteria for definite or probable disease. The chain combines TRBV2 with TRBJ2-1, with D uncertain. The origin of this receptor is a human donor with Susac syndrome. The specimen was CD4+ T cells from PBMCs. The CDR3 protein is CASRRLGSYNEQFF. In DNA, the CDR3 is TGTGCCAGCAGACGACTTGGCTCCTACAATGAGCAGTTCTTC. The full variable domain, its missing parts supplied by reference TRBV2 and TRBJ2-1, is EPEVTQTPSHQVTQMGQEVILRCVPISNHLYFYWYRQILGQKVEFLVSFYNNEISEKSEIFDDQFSVERPDGSNFTLKIRSTKLEDSAMYFCASRRLGSYNEQFFGPGTRLTVL.